The T cell receptor beta chain described here comes from a study of technical replicates of blood from a few donors. The CDR3 spans 15 residues. Trimming cost V 1 base and J 3 bases, with 13 bases left between them. From germline, CDR1 is SGHDN and CDR2 FVKESK. Some clones are missing from TCRdb's copy, which holds only in-frame ones; the method was immunoSEQ multiplex PCR. The sample gives around 93,000 clones, just under 95% of which show up once; 0.34% is in the top ten. The V and J genes are TRBV14 and TRBJ2-7, with D perhaps TRBD2 (5 bases). This sequence was found in a human donor in good health. The sample was T cells isolated from PBMCs. CDR3 residues: CASSQGRQSYYEQYF. The CDR3 bases are TGTGCCAGCAGCCAAGGGAGGCAGTCATACTACGAGCAGTACTTC. Drawing the rest from reference TRBV14 and TRBJ2-7, the complete variable domain is EAGVTQFPSHSVIEKGQTVTLRCDPISGHDNLYWYRRVMGKEIKFLLHFVKESKQDESGMPNNRFLAERTGGTYSTLKVQPAELEDSGVYFCASSQGRQSYYEQYFGPGTRLTVT.